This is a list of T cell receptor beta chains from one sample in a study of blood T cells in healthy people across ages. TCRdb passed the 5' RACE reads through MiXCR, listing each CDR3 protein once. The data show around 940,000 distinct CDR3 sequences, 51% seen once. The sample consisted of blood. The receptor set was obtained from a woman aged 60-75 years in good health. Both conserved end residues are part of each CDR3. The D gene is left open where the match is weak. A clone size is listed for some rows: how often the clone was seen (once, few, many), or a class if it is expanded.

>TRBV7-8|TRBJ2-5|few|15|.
TGTGCCAGCAGGTCCTCCGGGGTTGGGGGAGAGACCCAGTACTTC
CASRSSGVGGETQYF
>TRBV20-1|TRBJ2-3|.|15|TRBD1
TGCAGTGCTGGAGACAGGGGCGTCGGCACAGATACGCAGTATTTT
CSAGDRGVGTDTQYF
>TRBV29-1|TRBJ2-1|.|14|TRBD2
TGCAGCGTTCCCTTCGGACTAGCCCTCATGGAGCAGTTCTTC
CSVPFGLALMEQFF
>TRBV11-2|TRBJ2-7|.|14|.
TGTGCCAGCAGCTTAGAGAGGACAGCCTACGAGCAGTACTTC
CASSLERTAYEQYF
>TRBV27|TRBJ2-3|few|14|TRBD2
TGTGCCAGCAGAGAGGCGGGAGTGGTAGATACGCAGTATTTT
CASREAGVVDTQYF
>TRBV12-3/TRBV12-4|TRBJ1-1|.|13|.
TGTGCCAGCTTACAGAATTTAAACACTGAAGCTTTCTTT
CASLQNLNTEAFF
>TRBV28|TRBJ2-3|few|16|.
TGTGCCAGCAGTCTCACGGCGGGCCAGCCCACAGATACGCAGTATTTT
CASSLTAGQPTDTQYF
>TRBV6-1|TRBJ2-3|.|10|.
TGTGCCGGTGGGAGGGATACGCAGTATTTT
CAGGRDTQYF
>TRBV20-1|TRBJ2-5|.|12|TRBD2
TGCAGTGCCGGAACGGGGAGGGGGACCCAGTACTTC
CSAGTGRGTQYF
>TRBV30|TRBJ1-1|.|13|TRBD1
TGTGCCTGCCGGACAGGGGCGGGGTCTGAAGCTTTCTTT
CACRTGAGSEAFF
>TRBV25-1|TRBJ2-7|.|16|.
TGTGCCAGCAGGGAGAGAGGGCTAACGAGGAATTACGAGCAGTACTTC
CASRERGLTRNYEQYF
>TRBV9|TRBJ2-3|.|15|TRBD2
TGTGCCAGCAGCGTCGGGGGGGTCCGCACAGATACGCAGTATTTT
CASSVGGVRTDTQYF
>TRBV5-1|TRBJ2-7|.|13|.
TGCGCCAGCAGCTTTCACGGGATCTACGAGCAGTACTTC
CASSFHGIYEQYF
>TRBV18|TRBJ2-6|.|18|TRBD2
TGTGCCAGCTCACCACGACTAGCGGGTCGCTCTGGGGCCAACGTCCTGACTTTC
CASSPRLAGRSGANVLTF